These 11 T cell receptor beta chains share one sample of origin, sequenced in a study of CD4 T cells in relation to SARS-CoV-2 and coronaviruses. Some clones are missing from TCRdb's copy, which holds only in-frame ones; the method was immunoSEQ multiplex PCR. The sample holds roughly 45,000 clones, around 80% seen once. No antigen has been identified for these receptors. The material sequenced was naive CD4+ T cells from PBMCs, cultured in vitro. Documented subset: naive CD4+ T cells isolated by negative enrichment. These TCRs come from an adult with COVID-19.

This clone was observed once. This chain connects TRBV6-1 to TRBJ2-7; 7 positions agree with TRBD1. The V and J ends lost 5 bases and 1 base, in that order; junction bases with no gene match: 5. This CDR3 spans 14 amino acids. The V gene's germline CDR1 is MNHNS and CDR2 SASEGT. CDR3 DNA sequence: TGTGCCAGCAGTTTCCGACAGGGTTCCTACGAGCAGTACTTC. As protein: CASSFRQGSYEQYF.

The chain combines TRBV28 with TRBJ2-1; 11 bases align to TRBD2. V was pared by 5 bases and J by 3 bases, with 6 bases of the junction left unmatched. Looked up from germline, CDR1 is MDHEN and CDR2 is SYDVKM. This CDR3 spans 16 amino acids. CDR3 coding DNA: TGTGCCAGCAGTGTAAGACTAGCGGGAAACTACAATGAGCAGTTCTTC. Protein: CASSVRLAGNYNEQFF.

V gene TRBV19 combines with J gene TRBJ2-1, with D perhaps TRBD2 (7 bases). CDR1 is LNHDA, CDR2 SQIVND, per germline (reference sequence). V lost 10 bases and J 5 bases, leaving 24 bases between the germline ends. The CDR3 is made up of 16 amino acids. The CDR3 is CATNSGAGVPNNEQFF. CDR3 in DNA: TGTGCCACCAACTCGGGGGCGGGAGTGCCGAACAATGAGCAGTTCTTC.

The chain couples TRBV27 to TRBJ1-3; 7 bases align to TRBD1. Trimming cost V 5 bases and J 1 base; bases outside gene matches: 8. Germline V gives CDR1 MNHEY, CDR2 SMNVEV (reference sequence). The CDR3 consists of 16 residues. This CDR3 is CASSPAGGVSGNTIYF. The CDR3 DNA reads TGTGCCAGCAGTCCCGCAGGGGGTGTTTCTGGAAACACCATATATTTT.

The V and J genes are TRBV7-9 and TRBJ2-3; D might be TRBD2 (5 bases). Trimming left V 5 bases short and J 3 bases short, with 18 bases between. This CDR3 is 16 amino acids long. Germline V gene lookup returns CDR1 SEHNR and CDR2 FQNEAQ (reference sequence). The CDR3 DNA is TGTGCCAGCAGCCCCTATCGGGCTAGCTTAACAGATACGCAGTATTTT. Its protein product is CASSPYRASLTDTQYF.

This chain links TRBV29-1 with TRBJ2-7, with a tentative D call TRBD1 (6 bases). Between the trimmed V and J ends, which lost 4 bases and 5 bases, there was a span of 12 bases. The CDR3 contains 12 residues. Germline assignment: CDR1 SQVTM and CDR2 ANQGSEA. CDR3 sequence (DNA): TGCAGCGTTGTACAGGGTAGGGACGAGCAGTACTTC. Translated, it gives CSVVQGRDEQYF.

The chain has TRBV2 and TRBJ2-3; 8 positions agree with TRBD1. J was trimmed by 2 bases and V by 3 bases; bases with no gene match: 7. CDR3 length equals 16 residues. Germline CDR1 SNHLY, CDR2 FYNNEI. The CDR3 region has the DNA TGTGCCAGCAGTGATACAGGGGGATCTAACACAGATACGCAGTATTTT. Protein product: CASSDTGGSNTDTQYF. The full variable domain, completed using reference TRBV2 and TRBJ2-3, is EPEVTQTPSHQVTQMGQEVILRCVPISNHLYFYWYRQILGQKVEFLVSFYNNEISEKSEIFDDQFSVERPDGSNFTLKIRSTKLEDSAMYFCASSDTGGSNTDTQYFGPGTRLTVL.

This CDR3 is CASSSRQGRSYEQYF. The CDR3 coding sequence is TGTGCCAGCAGTTCGAGACAGGGGCGCTCCTACGAGCAGTACTTC. The chain is built from TRBV28 and TRBJ2-7; 8 bases agree with TRBD1. Germline V gives CDR1 MDHEN, CDR2 SYDVKM. The length of the CDR3 is 15 residues. V shed 4 bases, J shed 0 bases, and the junction held 5 bases outside the gene matches.

The genes are TRBV27 and TRBJ2-7; D unresolved. V lost 0 bases and J 4 bases, leaving 4 bases between the germline ends. The CDR3 consists of 12 residues. Germline V gene data show CDR1 as MNHEY and CDR2 as SMNVEV (reference sequence). CDR3 in amino acids: CASSLSGYEQYF. CDR3 coding DNA: TGTGCCAGCAGTTTATCCGGGTACGAGCAGTACTTC.

The chain carries TRBV7-9 and TRBJ1-1; D is undetermined. The V end was cut by 2 bases, the J end by 5 bases, with 21 bases between. In germline, CDR1 is SEHNR, CDR2 FQNEAQ (reference sequence). The CDR3 totals 17 residues. In DNA form, the CDR3 reads TGTGCCAGCAGCTTATTGGTCTTATCGGGTGTCGATACTGAAGCTTTCTTT. Translation gives CASSLLVLSGVDTEAFF.

The J gene is TRBJ2-2, the V gene TRBV11-2; the D is unclear. The CDR3 is 15 residues long. V was shortened by 5 bases and J by 4 bases, with 14 bases between the two germline ends. The V gene's germline CDR1 is SGHAT and CDR2 FQNNGV. CDR3 sequence: CASSGSGWITGELFF. Here the CDR3 DNA reads TGTGCCAGCAGCGGATCGGGTTGGATCACCGGGGAGCTGTTTTTT.